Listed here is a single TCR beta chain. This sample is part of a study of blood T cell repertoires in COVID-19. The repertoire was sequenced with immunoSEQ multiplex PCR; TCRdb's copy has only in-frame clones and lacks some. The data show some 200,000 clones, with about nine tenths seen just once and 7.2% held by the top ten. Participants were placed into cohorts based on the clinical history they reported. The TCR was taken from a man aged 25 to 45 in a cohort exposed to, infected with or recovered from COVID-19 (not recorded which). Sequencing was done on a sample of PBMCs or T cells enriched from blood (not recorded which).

In nucleotides, the CDR3 is TGCGCCAGCAGCTTGGTGGCGGGACCGAACCAAGAGACCCAGTACTTC. It yields the protein CASSLVAGPNQETQYF. This chain uses TRBV5-1 with TRBJ2-5; D possibly corresponds to TRBD2 (6 bases). The CDR3 covers 16 residues. Trimming shortened V by 0 bases and J by 0 bases, and 12 bases separated the two germline ends. Germline CDR1 SGHRS, CDR2 YFSETQ.